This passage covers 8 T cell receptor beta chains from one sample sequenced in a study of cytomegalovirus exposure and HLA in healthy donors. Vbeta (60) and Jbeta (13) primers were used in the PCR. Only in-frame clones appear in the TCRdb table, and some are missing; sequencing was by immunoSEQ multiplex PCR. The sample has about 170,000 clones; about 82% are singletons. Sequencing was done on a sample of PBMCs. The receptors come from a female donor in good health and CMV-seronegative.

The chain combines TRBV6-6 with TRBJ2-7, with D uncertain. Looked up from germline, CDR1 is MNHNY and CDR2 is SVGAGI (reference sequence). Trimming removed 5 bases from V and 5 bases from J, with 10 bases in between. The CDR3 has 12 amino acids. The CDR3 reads CASSQTPHEQYF. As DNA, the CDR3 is TGTGCCAGCAGTCAGACACCCCACGAGCAGTACTTC.

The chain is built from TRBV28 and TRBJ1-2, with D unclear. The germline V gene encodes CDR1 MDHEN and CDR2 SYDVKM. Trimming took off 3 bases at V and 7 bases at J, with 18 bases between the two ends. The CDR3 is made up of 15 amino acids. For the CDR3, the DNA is TGTGCCAGCAGTTTCCCGGCGGGAAAGGGAGGTGGCTACACCTTC. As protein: CASSFPAGKGGGYTF.

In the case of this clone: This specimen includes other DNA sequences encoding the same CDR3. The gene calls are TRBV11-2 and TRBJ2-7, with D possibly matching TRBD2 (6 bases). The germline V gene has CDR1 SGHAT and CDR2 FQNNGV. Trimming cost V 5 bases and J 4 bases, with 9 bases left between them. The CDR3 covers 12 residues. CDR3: CASSGRLYEQYF. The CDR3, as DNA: TGTGCCAGCAGCGGGAGGCTGTACGAGCAGTACTTC.

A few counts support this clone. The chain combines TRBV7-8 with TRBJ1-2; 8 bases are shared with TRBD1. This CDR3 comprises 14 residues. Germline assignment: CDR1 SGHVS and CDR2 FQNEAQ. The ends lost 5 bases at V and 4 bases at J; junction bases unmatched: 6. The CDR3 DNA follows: TGTGCCAGCAGCCTGGACAGGGCTTCCTATGGCTACACCTTC. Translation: CASSLDRASYGYTF.

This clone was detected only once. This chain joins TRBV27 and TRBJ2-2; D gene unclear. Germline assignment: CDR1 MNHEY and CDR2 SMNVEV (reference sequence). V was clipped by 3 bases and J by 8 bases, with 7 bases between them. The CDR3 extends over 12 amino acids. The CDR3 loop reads CASSFRPGELFF. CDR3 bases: TGTGCCAGCAGTTTCCGTCCGGGGGAGCTGTTTTTT.

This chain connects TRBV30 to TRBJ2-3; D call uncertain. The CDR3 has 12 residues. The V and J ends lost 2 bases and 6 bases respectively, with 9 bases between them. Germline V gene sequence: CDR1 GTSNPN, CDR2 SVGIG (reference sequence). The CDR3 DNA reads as TGTGCCTGGAGTAATATACTGGATACGCAGTATTTT. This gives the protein CAWSNILDTQYF.

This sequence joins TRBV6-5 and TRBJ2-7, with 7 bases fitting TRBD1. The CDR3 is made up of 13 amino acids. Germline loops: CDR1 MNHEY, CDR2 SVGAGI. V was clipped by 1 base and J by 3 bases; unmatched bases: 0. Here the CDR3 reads CASSYWTGYEQYF. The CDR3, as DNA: TGTGCCAGCAGTTACTGGACAGGCTACGAGCAGTACTTC.

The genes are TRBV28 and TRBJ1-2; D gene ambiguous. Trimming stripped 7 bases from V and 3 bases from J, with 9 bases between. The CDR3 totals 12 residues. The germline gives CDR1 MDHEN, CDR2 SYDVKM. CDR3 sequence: CASKREDYGYTF. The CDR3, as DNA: TGTGCCAGCAAACGAGAGGACTATGGCTACACCTTC.